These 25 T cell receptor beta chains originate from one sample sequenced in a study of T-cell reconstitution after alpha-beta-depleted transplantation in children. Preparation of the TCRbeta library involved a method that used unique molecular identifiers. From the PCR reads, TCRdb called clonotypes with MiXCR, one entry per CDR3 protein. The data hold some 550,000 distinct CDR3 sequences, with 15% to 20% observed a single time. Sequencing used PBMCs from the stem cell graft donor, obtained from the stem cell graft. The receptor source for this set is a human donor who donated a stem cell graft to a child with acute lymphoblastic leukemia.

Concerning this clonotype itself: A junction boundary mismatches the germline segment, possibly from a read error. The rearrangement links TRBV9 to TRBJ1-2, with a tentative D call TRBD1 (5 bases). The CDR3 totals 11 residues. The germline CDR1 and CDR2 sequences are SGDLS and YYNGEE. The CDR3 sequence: CASSSEGIPSF. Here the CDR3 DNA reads TGTGCCAGCAGCTCGGAGGGGATCCCCTCCTTC.

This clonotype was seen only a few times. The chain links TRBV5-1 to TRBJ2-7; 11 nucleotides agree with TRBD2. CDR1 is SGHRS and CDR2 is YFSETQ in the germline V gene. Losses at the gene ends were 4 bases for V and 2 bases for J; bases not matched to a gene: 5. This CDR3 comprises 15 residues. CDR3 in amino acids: CASSGLAGGPYEQYF. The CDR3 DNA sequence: TGCGCCAGCAGCGGACTAGCGGGCGGACCCTACGAGCAGTACTTC.

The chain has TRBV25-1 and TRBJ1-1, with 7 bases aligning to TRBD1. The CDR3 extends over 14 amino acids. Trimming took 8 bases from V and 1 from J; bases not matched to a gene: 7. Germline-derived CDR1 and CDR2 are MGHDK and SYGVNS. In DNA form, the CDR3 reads TGTGCCAGCGGCCCGACAGGGCGGAACACTGAAGCTTTCTTT. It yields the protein CASGPTGRNTEAFF.

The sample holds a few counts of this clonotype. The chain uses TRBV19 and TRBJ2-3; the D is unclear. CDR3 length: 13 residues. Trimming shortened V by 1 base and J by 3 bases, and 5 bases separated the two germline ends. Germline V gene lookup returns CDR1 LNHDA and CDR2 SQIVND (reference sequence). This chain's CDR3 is CASSIAQTDTQYF. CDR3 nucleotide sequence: TGTGCCAGTAGTATAGCTCAGACAGATACGCAGTATTTT. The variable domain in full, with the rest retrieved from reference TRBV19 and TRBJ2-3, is DGGITQSPKYLFRKEGQNVTLSCEQNLNHDAMYWYRQDPGQGLRLIYYSQIVNDFQKGDIAEGYSVSREKKESFPLTVTSAQKNPTAFYLCASSIAQTDTQYFGPGTRLTVL.

The CDR3 sequence: CASSWVTADTQYF. Written as DNA, the CDR3 is TGCGCCAGCAGCTGGGTCACCGCAGATACGCAGTATTTT. The rearrangement joins TRBV5-1 to TRBJ2-3; the D is unclear. This CDR3 contains 13 residues. Germline CDR1 and CDR2: SGHRS and YFSETQ. Trimming left V 3 bases short and J 4 bases short, with 9 bases between.

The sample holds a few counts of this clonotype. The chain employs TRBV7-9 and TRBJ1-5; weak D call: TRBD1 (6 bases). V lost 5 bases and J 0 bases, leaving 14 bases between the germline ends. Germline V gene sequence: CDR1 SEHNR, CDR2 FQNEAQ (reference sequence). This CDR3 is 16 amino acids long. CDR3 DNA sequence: TGTGCCAGCAGCGCTGTGACAGGAGATAGCAATCAGCCCCAGCATTTT. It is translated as CASSAVTGDSNQPQHF. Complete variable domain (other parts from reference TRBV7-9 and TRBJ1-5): DTGVSQNPRHKITKRGQNVTFRCDPISEHNRLYWYRQTLGQGPEFLTYFQNEAQLEKSRLLSDRFSAERPKGSFSTLEIQRTEQGDSAMYLCASSAVTGDSNQPQHFGDGTRLSIL.

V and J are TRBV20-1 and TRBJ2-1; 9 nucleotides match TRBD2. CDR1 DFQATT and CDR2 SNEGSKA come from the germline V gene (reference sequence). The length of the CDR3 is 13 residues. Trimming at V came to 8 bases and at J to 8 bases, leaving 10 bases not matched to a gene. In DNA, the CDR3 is TGCAGTCCCTGGGAGGGACTAGCCGATGAGCAGTTCTTC. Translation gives CSPWEGLADEQFF.

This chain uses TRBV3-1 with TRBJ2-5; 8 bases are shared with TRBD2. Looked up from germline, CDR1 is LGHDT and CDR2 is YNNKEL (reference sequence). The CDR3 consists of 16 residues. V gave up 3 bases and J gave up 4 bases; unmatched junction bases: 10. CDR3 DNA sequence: TGTGCCAGCAGCCAGGGAGGCGGGACTAGGGGAGAGACCCAGTACTTC. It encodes CASSQGGGTRGETQYF.

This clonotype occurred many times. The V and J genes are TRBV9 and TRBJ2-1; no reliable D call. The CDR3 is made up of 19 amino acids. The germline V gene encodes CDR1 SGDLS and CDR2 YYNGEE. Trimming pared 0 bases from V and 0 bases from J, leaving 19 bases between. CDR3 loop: CASSVAISSRYGSYNEQFF. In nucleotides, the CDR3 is TGTGCCAGCAGCGTAGCGATTAGCTCCCGCTATGGCTCCTACAATGAGCAGTTCTTC.

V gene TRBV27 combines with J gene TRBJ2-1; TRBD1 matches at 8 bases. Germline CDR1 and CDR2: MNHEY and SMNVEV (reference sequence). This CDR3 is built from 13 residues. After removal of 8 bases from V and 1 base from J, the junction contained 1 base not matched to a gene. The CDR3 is CASRTGSYNEQFF. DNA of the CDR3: TGTGCCAGCCGGACAGGGTCCTACAATGAGCAGTTCTTC.

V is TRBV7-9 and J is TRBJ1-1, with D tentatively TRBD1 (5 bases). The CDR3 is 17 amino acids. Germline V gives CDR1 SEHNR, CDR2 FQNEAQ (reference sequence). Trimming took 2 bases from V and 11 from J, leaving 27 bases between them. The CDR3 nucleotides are TGTGCCAGCAGCTTATTCCCCCCCCGGGGAGGGGAAATGGAGGCTTTCTTT. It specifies CASSLFPPRGGEMEAFF.

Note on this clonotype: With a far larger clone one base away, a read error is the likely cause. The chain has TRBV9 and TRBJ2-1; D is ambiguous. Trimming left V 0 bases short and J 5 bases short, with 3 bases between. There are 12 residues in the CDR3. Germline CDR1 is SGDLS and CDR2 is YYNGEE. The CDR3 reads CASSVGDNEQFF. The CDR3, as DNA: TGTGCCAGCAGCGTAGGGGACAATGAGCAGTTCTTC. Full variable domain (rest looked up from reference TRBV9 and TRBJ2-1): DSGVTQTPKHLITATGQRVTLRCSPRSGDLSVYWYQQSLDQGLQFLIQYYNGEERAKGNILERFSAQQFPDLHSELNLSSLELGDSALYFCASSVGDNEQFFGPGTRLTVL.

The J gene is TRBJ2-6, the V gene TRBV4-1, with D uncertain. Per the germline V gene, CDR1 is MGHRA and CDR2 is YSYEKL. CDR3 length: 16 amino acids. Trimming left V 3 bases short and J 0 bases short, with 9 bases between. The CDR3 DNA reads TGCGCCAGCAGCCAGGAATTTTACTCTGGGGCCAACGTCCTGACTTTC. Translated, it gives CASSQEFYSGANVLTF.

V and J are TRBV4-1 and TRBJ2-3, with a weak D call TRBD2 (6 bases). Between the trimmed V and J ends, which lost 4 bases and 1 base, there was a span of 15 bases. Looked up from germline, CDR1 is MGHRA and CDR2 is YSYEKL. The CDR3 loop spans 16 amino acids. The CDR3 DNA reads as TGCGCCAGCAGCCGGAATTGGGCTAGCGGCACAGATACGCAGTATTTT. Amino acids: CASSRNWASGTDTQYF.

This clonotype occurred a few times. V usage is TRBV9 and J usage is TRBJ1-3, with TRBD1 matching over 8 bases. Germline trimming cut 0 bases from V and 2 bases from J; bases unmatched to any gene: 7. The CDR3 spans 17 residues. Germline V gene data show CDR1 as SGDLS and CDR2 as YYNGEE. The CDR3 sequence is CASSVAGQTGAGNTIYF. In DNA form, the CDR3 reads TGTGCCAGCAGCGTAGCCGGCCAGACAGGGGCTGGAAACACCATATATTTT.

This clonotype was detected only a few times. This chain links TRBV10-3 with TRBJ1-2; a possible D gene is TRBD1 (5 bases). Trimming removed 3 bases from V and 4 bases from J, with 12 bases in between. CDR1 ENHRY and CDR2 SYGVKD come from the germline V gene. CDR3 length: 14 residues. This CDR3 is CAISDVGAGYGYTF. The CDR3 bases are TGTGCCATCAGTGATGTCGGGGCTGGCTATGGCTACACCTTC.

In nucleotides, the CDR3 is TGTGCCAGCAGCGAACATACGACTAGCGGGAATGCCTACAATGAGCAGTTCTTC. Translating gives CASSEHTTSGNAYNEQFF. J is TRBJ2-1 and V is TRBV21-1; no check of the table's D call, TRBD2, against the DNA was made. TRBV21-1 is listed as a pseudogene. The CDR3 has 18 amino acids.

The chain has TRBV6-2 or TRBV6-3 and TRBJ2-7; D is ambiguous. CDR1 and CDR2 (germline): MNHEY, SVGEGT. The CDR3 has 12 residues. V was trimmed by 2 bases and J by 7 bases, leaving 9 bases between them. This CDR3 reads CASSYVGVEQYF. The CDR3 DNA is TGTGCCAGCAGTTACGTAGGTGTAGAGCAGTACTTC.

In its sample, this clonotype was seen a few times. Written as DNA, the CDR3 is TGCAGTGCTAGAGTTGTACAGAGGATCACTGAAGCTTTCTTT. Its translation: CSARVVQRITEAFF. The chain joins TRBV20-1 to TRBJ1-1; D not resolved. V lost 1 base and J lost 4, with 13 bases in between. The germline V gene has CDR1 DFQATT and CDR2 SNEGSKA (reference sequence). The CDR3 is made up of 14 amino acids.

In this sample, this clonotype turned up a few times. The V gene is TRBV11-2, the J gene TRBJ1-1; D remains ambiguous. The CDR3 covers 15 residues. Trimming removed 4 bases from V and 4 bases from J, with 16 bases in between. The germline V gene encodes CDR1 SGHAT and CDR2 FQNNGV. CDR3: CASSSRTRWGTEAFF. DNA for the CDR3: TGTGCCAGCAGCTCAAGGACGCGTTGGGGCACTGAAGCTTTCTTT.

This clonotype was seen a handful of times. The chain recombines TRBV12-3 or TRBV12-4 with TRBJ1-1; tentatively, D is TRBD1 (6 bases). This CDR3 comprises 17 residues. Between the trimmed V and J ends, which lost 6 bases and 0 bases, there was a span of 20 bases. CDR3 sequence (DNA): TGTGCCAGCAGCGAACTTGACAGGCTTTTCATGAACACTGAAGCTTTCTTT. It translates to CASSELDRLFMNTEAFF.

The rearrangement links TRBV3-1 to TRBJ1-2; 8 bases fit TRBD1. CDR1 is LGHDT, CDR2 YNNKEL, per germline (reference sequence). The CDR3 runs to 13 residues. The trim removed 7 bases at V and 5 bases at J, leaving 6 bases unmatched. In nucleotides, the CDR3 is TGTGCCAGCACCACCGGACAGGGATATGGCTACACCTTC. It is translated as CASTTGQGYGYTF.

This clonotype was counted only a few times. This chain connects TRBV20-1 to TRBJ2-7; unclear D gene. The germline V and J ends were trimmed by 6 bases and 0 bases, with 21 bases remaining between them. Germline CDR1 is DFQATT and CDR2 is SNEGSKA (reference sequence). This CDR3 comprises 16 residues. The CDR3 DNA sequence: TGCAGTGCCCCCCCGGATCGACTCATAAGCTCCTACGAGCAGTACTTC. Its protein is CSAPPDRLISSYEQYF.

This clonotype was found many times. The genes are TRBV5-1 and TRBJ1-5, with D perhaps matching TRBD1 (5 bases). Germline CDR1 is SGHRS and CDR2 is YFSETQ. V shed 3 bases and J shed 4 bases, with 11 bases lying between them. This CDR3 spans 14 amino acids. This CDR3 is CASSWDGSNQPQHF. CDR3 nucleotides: TGCGCCAGCAGCTGGGACGGTTCTAATCAGCCCCAGCATTTT.

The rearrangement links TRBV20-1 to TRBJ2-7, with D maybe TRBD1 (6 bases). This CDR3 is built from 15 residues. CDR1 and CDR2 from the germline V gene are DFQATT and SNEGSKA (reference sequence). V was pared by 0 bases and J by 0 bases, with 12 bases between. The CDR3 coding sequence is TGCAGTGCTAGAGATTGGACAGAAGACTCCTACGAGCAGTACTTC. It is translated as CSARDWTEDSYEQYF.